Shown below are 14 T cell receptor beta chains from a single sample sequenced in a study of blood T cell repertoires in COVID-19. Generated by immunoSEQ multiplex PCR, the TCRdb table keeps only in-frame clones and is missing some. The sample lists some 490,000 clones, 75% to 90% occurring once. Sequenced: peripheral blood. The receptor source for this set is a human donor in a cohort sampled during active COVID-19.

This chain connects TRBV12-3 or TRBV12-4 to TRBJ1-1; D call uncertain. V lost 3 bases, J lost 6 bases, and 11 bases lay in between. The CDR3 totals 13 residues. The DNA for the CDR3 is TGTGCCAGCAGTTTGGAGGGAACGGCTGAAGCTTTCTTT. Translated, it gives CASSLEGTAEAFF.

This clone came up a few times. The chain uses TRBV5-6 and TRBJ2-1, with D tentatively TRBD1 (6 bases). This CDR3 has 17 residues. Germline-derived CDR1 and CDR2 are SGHDT and YYEEEE. Trimming removed 3 bases at V and 3 bases at J, with 19 bases between. The chain's CDR3 is CASSSFRTATNYNEQFF. The CDR3 DNA reads as TGTGCCAGCAGCTCCTTTAGGACAGCGACTAACTACAATGAGCAGTTCTTC.

The chain joins TRBV18 to TRBJ2-5, with D unresolved. Between the trimmed V and J ends, which lost 2 bases and 5 bases, there was a span of 6 bases. The CDR3 consists of 12 residues. CDR1 is KGHSH, CDR2 LQKENI, per germline. The CDR3 sequence is CASSPTTETQYF. CDR3 nucleotides: TGTGCCAGCTCACCAACCACTGAGACCCAGTACTTC.

The V gene is TRBV5-1, the J gene TRBJ1-3, with no clear D. The V and J ends lost 0 bases and 0 bases respectively, with 4 bases between them. This CDR3 spans 14 amino acids. Germline lookup yields CDR1 SGHRS and CDR2 YFSETQ. The CDR3 sequence is CASSLELSGNTIYF. The CDR3 DNA reads TGCGCCAGCAGCTTGGAGCTCTCTGGAAACACCATATATTTT. Full variable domain (missing parts from reference TRBV5-1 and TRBJ1-3): KAGVTQTPRYLIKTRGQQVTLSCSPISGHRSVSWYQQTPGQGLQFLFEYFSETQRNKGNFPGRFSGRQFSNSRSEMNVSTLELGDSALYLCASSLELSGNTIYFGEGSWLTVV.

The V gene is TRBV5-1, the J gene TRBJ2-5, with 15 bases fitting TRBD2. The germline V gene encodes CDR1 SGHRS and CDR2 YFSETQ. The CDR3 covers 17 residues. V was clipped by 4 bases and J by 5 bases; unmatched bases: 9. CDR3 coding DNA: TGCGCCAGCAGCCCGGGGACTAGCGGGAGGAAATTGGAGACCCAGTACTTC. Translating gives CASSPGTSGRKLETQYF. Filled out from reference TRBV5-1 and TRBJ2-5, the complete variable domain reads KAGVTQTPRYLIKTRGQQVTLSCSPISGHRSVSWYQQTPGQGLQFLFEYFSETQRNKGNFPGRFSGRQFSNSRSEMNVSTLELGDSALYLCASSPGTSGRKLETQYFGPGTRLLVL.

The chain joins TRBV19 to TRBJ1-4; 7 bases match TRBD1. V shed 2 bases and J 10 bases; nucleotides not matched to a gene: 19. CDR1 and CDR2 from the germline V gene are LNHDA and SQIVND (reference sequence). This CDR3 is 18 amino acids long. CDR3 residues: CASSISRREGTVSGKLFF. CDR3 sequence (DNA): TGTGCCAGTAGTATAAGTCGGAGGGAAGGGACAGTCTCTGGAAAACTGTTTTTT.

This chain links TRBV30 with TRBJ1-2; 8 bases match TRBD1. The V gene's germline CDR1 is GTSNPN and CDR2 SVGIG (reference sequence). J was trimmed by 1 base and V by 5 bases; bases with no gene match: 3. The length of the CDR3 is 13 residues. The CDR3 here is CAWSGQGNYGYTF. The CDR3 DNA reads TGTGCCTGGTCTGGACAGGGTAACTATGGCTACACCTTC. The variable domain in full, with the rest retrieved from reference TRBV30 and TRBJ1-2, is SQTIHQWPATLVQPVGSPLSLECTVEGTSNPNLYWYRQAAGRGLQLLFYSVGIGQISSEVPQNLSASRPQDRQFILSSKKLLLSDSGFYLCAWSGQGNYGYTFGSGTRLTVV.

The chain uses TRBV19 and TRBJ1-5; 8 nucleotides align to TRBD1. With V trimmed by 5 bases and J by 5 bases, 8 bases remained unmatched. Germline V lookup: CDR1 LNHDA, CDR2 SQIVND (reference sequence). The CDR3 is 15 residues long. CDR3 sequence (DNA): TGTGCCAGTAGTCCACAGGGGGGGGCCGATCAGCCCCAGCATTTT. Protein product: CASSPQGGADQPQHF.

The chain recombines TRBV18 with TRBJ1-2, with 7 bases fitting TRBD1. Looked up from germline, CDR1 is KGHSH and CDR2 is LQKENI. The trim removed 4 bases at V and 2 bases at J, leaving 16 bases unmatched. This CDR3 has 18 amino acids. CDR3 DNA sequence: TGTGCCAGCTCACTCACGGACGTCGCGGGACAGCTGAACTATGGCTACACCTTC. It codes for CASSLTDVAGQLNYGYTF.

The V call is TRBV6-5, the J call TRBJ2-7; 10 positions match TRBD2. V lost 6 bases, J lost 2 bases, and 4 bases stayed unmatched. The CDR3 runs 14 residues. The V gene's germline CDR1 is MNHEY and CDR2 SVGAGI. The chain's CDR3 is CASRSGRGPYEQYF. CDR3 sequence (DNA): TGTGCCAGCAGGAGCGGGAGGGGCCCCTACGAGCAGTACTTC.

V and J are TRBV4-3 and TRBJ2-7; no reliable D call. The germline V and J ends were trimmed by 0 bases and 4 bases, with 7 bases remaining between them. From germline, CDR1 is LGHNA and CDR2 YSLEER. This CDR3 region has 13 residues. The CDR3 protein is CASSQEPTYEQYF. CDR3 DNA: TGCGCCAGCAGCCAAGAGCCGACATACGAGCAGTACTTC.

This clone was observed a few times. V gene TRBV5-6 combines with J gene TRBJ2-7; 12 nucleotides match TRBD1. The CDR3 sequence is 17 residues long. Germline values: CDR1 SGHDT, CDR2 YYEEEE. The V and J ends lost 4 bases and 4 bases, in that order; junction bases with no gene match: 12. The CDR3 loop is CASSEPLGGQGAYEQYF. CDR3 sequence (DNA): TGTGCCAGCAGCGAACCTTTAGGGGGACAGGGGGCGTACGAGCAGTACTTC.

This CDR3 reads CASSLGQGIRSNQPQHF. Written as DNA, the CDR3 is TGTGCCAGCAGCTTGGGACAGGGGATACGTAGCAATCAGCCCCAGCATTTT. The V gene is TRBV5-4, the J gene TRBJ1-5; 8 bases line up with TRBD1. This CDR3 region has 17 residues. CDR1 is SGHNT and CDR2 is YYREEE in the germline V gene (reference sequence). V was clipped by 0 bases and J by 0 bases; unmatched bases: 5.

The chain combines TRBV18 with TRBJ2-5, with 11 bases lining up with TRBD1. There are 18 residues in the CDR3. Trimming removed 4 bases from V and 3 bases from J; junction bases left unmatched: 13. The V gene's germline CDR1 is KGHSH and CDR2 LQKENI. CDR3 in DNA: TGTGCCAGCTCACTCATTATCACGGACAGGGGGCAGGAAGAGACCCAGTACTTC. Translating it yields CASSLIITDRGQEETQYF. Full variable domain (missing parts from reference TRBV18 and TRBJ2-5): NAGVMQNPRHLVRRRGQEARLRCSPMKGHSHVYWYRQLPEEGLKFMVYLQKENIIDESGMPKERFSAEFPKEGPSILRIQQVVRGDSAAYFCASSLIITDRGQEETQYFGPGTRLLVL.